One and the same sample provided the 10 T cell receptor beta chains below, sequenced in a study of T cell responses to AZD1222 COVID-19 vaccine. Generated by immunoSEQ multiplex PCR, the TCRdb table keeps only in-frame clones and is missing some. The repertoire has approximately 140,000 clones, about 90% of them found once; the top ten carry around 8%. The input for sequencing was peripheral blood, taken 28 days after the second dose of the MenACWY control vaccine. The receptors come from an adult who received the MenACWY meningococcal vaccine as a control.

The rearrangement uses TRBV11-3 and TRBJ2-7; the D gene is possibly TRBD1 (5 bases). V was cut by 5 bases and J by 4 bases, with 18 bases left in between. CDR1 is SGHNT and CDR2 is YENEEA in the germline V gene. The CDR3 runs to 15 residues. The DNA for the CDR3 is TGTGCCAGCAGCCCCGGCGCAGGCAGGGCTTACGAGCAGTACTTC. It specifies CASSPGAGRAYEQYF.

V and J are TRBV7-9 and TRBJ2-5; a possible D gene is TRBD2 (5 bases). Germline lookup yields CDR1 SEHNR and CDR2 FQNEAQ (reference sequence). V was cut by 4 bases and J by 4 bases, with 19 bases left in between. This CDR3 comprises 16 residues. The CDR3 DNA sequence: TGTGCCAGCAGCTCCCCCGGGAACACTATCAGAGAGACCCAGTACTTC. Translated: CASSSPGNTIRETQYF.

This chain links TRBV28 with TRBJ2-3; D is ambiguous. This CDR3 is 16 amino acids long. V was trimmed by 6 bases and J by 0 bases, leaving 16 bases between them. Germline assignment: CDR1 MDHEN and CDR2 SYDVKM. CDR3: CASSPSPADSTDTQYF. The CDR3 DNA follows: TGTGCCAGCAGCCCCTCTCCCGCGGACAGCACAGATACGCAGTATTTT.

The chain couples TRBV27 to TRBJ1-4; perhaps TRBD1 as D (5 bases). The CDR3 is made up of 14 amino acids. The V end lost 3 bases, the J end lost 5 bases, and 10 bases lay between the germline ends. The germline V gene has CDR1 MNHEY and CDR2 SMNVEV (reference sequence). The CDR3 reads CASSLAGPNEKLFF. CDR3 nucleotides: TGTGCCAGCAGTTTGGCAGGGCCGAATGAAAAACTGTTTTTT.

The rearrangement links TRBV28 to TRBJ1-3; 9 bases map to TRBD1. The J segment lost 0 bases and the V segment lost 1 base, leaving 1 base of the junction unmatched. Germline V gene data show CDR1 as MDHEN and CDR2 as SYDVKM. The CDR3 consists of 16 residues. CDR3 region: CASSLLQGASGNTIYF. DNA of the CDR3: TGTGCCAGCAGTTTATTACAGGGGGCCTCTGGAAACACCATATATTTT. Full variable domain (remainder filled in from reference TRBV28 and TRBJ1-3): DVKVTQSSRYLVKRTGEKVFLECVQDMDHENMFWYRQDPGLGLRLIYFSYDVKMKEKGDIPEGYSVSREKKERFSLILESASTNQTSMYLCASSLLQGASGNTIYFGEGSWLTVV.

V usage is TRBV28 and J usage is TRBJ2-4; D assignment may be TRBD1 or TRBD2 (6 bases each). Germline V lookup: CDR1 MDHEN, CDR2 SYDVKM. The V end was cut by 2 bases, the J end by 0 bases, with 17 bases between. There are 18 residues in the CDR3. In DNA form, the CDR3 reads TGTGCCAGCAGTTTAGAGGGGGGCAAAGGACTAGCCAAAAACATTCAGTACTTC. Translation gives CASSLEGGKGLAKNIQYF.

This chain links TRBV7-8 with TRBJ2-5, with a weak D call TRBD1 (6 bases). Germline V lookup: CDR1 SGHVS, CDR2 FQNEAQ. V dropped 5 bases and J dropped 2 bases, with 12 bases sitting between them. The CDR3 totals 14 residues. The CDR3 here is CASSKQGEQETQYF. CDR3 in DNA: TGTGCCAGCAGCAAACAGGGCGAACAAGAGACCCAGTACTTC.

This clone was seen only once. The chain joins TRBV4-3 to TRBJ2-1, with 8 bases identical to TRBD1. The CDR3 contains 16 residues. Germline CDR1 reads LGHNA; CDR2 reads YSLEER. V dropped 3 bases and J dropped 9; count of bases not matched to a gene: 13. The CDR3 sequence is CASSHDRGQGALEQFF. The CDR3, as DNA: TGCGCCAGCAGCCACGATCGGGGCCAGGGGGCACTTGAGCAGTTCTTC.

The chain employs TRBV29-1 and TRBJ2-7, with D tentatively TRBD1 (5 bases). Trimming removed 5 bases from V and 0 bases from J, with 11 bases in between. CDR1 SQVTM and CDR2 ANQGSEA come from the germline V gene. CDR3 length: 13 amino acids. CDR3 in DNA: TGCAGCGTTCGCAGGGCGAGCTCCTACGAGCAGTACTTC. Residues: CSVRRASSYEQYF.

The CDR3 here is CASSQEVAGARSDYGYTF. The CDR3 DNA follows: TGCGCCAGCAGCCAAGAGGTGGCAGGGGCGAGGTCTGACTATGGCTACACCTTC. V and J are TRBV4-1 and TRBJ1-2; tentative D call: TRBD1 (6 bases). The CDR3 runs 18 residues. The V end lost 0 bases, the J end lost 3 bases, and 20 bases lay between the germline ends. CDR1 and CDR2 from the germline V gene are MGHRA and YSYEKL.